This paragraph reports one T cell receptor (beta chain). The table came from immunoSEQ multiplex PCR; TCRdb's copy has only in-frame clones and leaves some out. The data show some 87,000 clones, with approximately 91% seen just once and roughly 0.37% held by the top ten. CDR3 size: 14 residues. Per germline, CDR1 MNHNS and CDR2 SASEGT. J gave up 8 bases and V 4 bases, and 8 bases lay outside the gene matches. The sample belongs to a study of technical replicates of blood from several donors. This TCR derives from a human donor in good health. Sequenced material: T cells isolated from PBMCs. The chain is built from TRBV6-1 and TRBJ1-2; 9 bases align to TRBD1. The CDR3 reads CASSAQQGASGYTF. The CDR3 DNA follows: TGTGCCAGCAGTGCCCAACAGGGGGCCTCCGGCTACACCTTC.